The clone carrying this T cell receptor (beta chain) was detected many times. What it binds is unknown. These data belong to a study of T cell repertoires in cytomegalovirus infection. On the study more broadly: Matching HLA type and CMV infection were both indicated by public TCR beta signatures. Regarding the study as a whole: Predominance within the ex vivo response was attributable to HLA-C-restricted CMV-specific TCR beta clonotypes.

Trimming shortened V by 8 bases and J by 0 bases, and 14 bases separated the two germline ends. The germline CDR1 and CDR2 sequences are MDHEN and SYDVKM. The CDR3 covers 14 residues. TCRdb processed the reads anew with MiXCR; each CDR3 protein has one entry. Of fewer than 200,000 distinct CDR3 sequences in the sample, about 21% are singletons; the top ten hold around 2.7%. Input material: PBMCs. The clonotype originates from a human donor in good health (CMV status not recorded). Some clones in this sample may be carry-over from other donors' samples. The rearrangement uses TRBV28 and TRBJ2-7; D is perhaps TRBD2 (5 bases). The CDR3 DNA reads TGTGCCAGCGTCGGACTTTTCAGCTCCTACGAGCAGTACTTC. This sequence encodes CASVGLFSSYEQYF.